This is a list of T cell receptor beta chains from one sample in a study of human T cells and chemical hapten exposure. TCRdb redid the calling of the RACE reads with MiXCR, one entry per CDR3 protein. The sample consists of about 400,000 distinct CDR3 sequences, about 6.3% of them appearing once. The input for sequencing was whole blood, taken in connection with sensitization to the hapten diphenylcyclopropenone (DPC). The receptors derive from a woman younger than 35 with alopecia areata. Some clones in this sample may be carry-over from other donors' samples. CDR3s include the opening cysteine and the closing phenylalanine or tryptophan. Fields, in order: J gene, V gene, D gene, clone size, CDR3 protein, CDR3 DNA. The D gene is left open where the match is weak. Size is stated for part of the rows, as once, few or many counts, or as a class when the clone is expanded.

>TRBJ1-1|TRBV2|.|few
CASSQTEGPLTEAFF
TGTGCCAGCAGTCAGACAGAGGGCCCATTGACTGAAGCTTTCTTT
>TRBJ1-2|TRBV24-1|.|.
CATSDSTSNYGYTF
TGTGCCACCAGTGACTCGACAAGTAACTATGGCTACACCTTC
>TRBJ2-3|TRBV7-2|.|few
CASSPYSADTQYF
TGTGCCAGCAGCCCCTACTCAGCGGATACGCAGTATTTT
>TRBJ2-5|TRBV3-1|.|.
CASSFGQETQYF
TGTGCCAGCAGCTTTGGCCAAGAGACCCAGTACTTC
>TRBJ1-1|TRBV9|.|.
CASSVAPGQFTEAFF
TGTGCCAGCAGCGTAGCCCCCGGACAGTTCACTGAAGCTTTCTTT
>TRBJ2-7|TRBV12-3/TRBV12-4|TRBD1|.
CASSPWQGAGYEQYF
TGTGCCAGCAGTCCCTGGCAGGGGGCAGGGTACGAGCAGTACTTC
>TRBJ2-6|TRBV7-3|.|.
CASSLTMRPLGANVLTF
TGTGCCAGCAGCTTAACTATGAGGCCTCTCGGGGCCAACGTCCTGACTTTC
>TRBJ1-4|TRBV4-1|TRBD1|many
CASSQDPLRGGEKLFF
TGCGCCAGCAGCCAAGATCCTCTCAGGGGGGGGGAAAAACTGTTTTTT
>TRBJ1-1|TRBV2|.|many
CASSEQDPFF
TGTGCCAGCAGTGAACAGGATCCTTTCTTT
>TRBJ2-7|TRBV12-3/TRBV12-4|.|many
CASTTTGGYEQYF
TGTGCCAGCACAACGACCGGAGGCTACGAGCAGTACTTC
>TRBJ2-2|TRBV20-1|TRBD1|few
CSARDTGVGTGELFF
TGCAGTGCTAGAGACACAGGGGTTGGCACCGGGGAGCTGTTTTTT
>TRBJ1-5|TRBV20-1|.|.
CSAQRGGRADTQHF
TGCAGTGCACAGCGGGGGGGCCGTGCAGATACGCAGCATTTT
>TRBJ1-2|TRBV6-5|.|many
CASRPPITAGYTF
TGTGCCAGCAGGCCCCCAATAACAGCCGGCTACACCTTC
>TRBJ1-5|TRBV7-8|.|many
CASSLSSSAGGNQPQHF
TGTGCCAGCAGCTTATCTTCCTCAGCAGGGGGCAATCAGCCCCAGCATTTT
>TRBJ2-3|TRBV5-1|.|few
CASSFGRSDTQYF
TGCGCCAGCAGCTTTGGAAGATCAGATACGCAGTATTTT
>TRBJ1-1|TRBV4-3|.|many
CASSLDTGNTEAFF
TGCGCCAGCAGCCTTGATACAGGGAACACTGAAGCTTTCTTT
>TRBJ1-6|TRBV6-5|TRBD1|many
CASSRQGLNSPLHF
TGTGCCAGCAGCCGACAGGGGTTAAATTCACCCCTCCACTTT
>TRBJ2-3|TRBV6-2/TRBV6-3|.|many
CASSPERDLSTDTQYF
TGTGCCAGCAGTCCCGAAAGGGACCTGAGCACAGATACGCAGTATTTT
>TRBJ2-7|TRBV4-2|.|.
CASSQRSTRYDRRSYEQYF
TGTGCCAGCAGCCAAAGGTCTACCCGGTACGACAGGCGGTCCTACGAGCAGTACTTC
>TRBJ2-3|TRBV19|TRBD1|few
CASSTTGGTDTQYF
TGTGCCAGTAGTACGACAGGGGGCACAGATACGCAGTATTTT
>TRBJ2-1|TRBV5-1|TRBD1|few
CASSEGADYNEQFF
TGCGCCAGCAGCGAGGGGGCGGACTACAATGAGCAGTTCTTC
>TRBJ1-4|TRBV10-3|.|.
CAVSESNEKLFF
TGTGCCGTCAGTGAGAGTAATGAAAAACTGTTTTTT
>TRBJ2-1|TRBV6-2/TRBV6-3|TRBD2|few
CASSYRSGVQFF
TGTGCCAGCAGTTACAGGAGCGGGGTGCAGTTCTTC